This TCR beta chain was captured in a study of blood T cell repertoires in COVID-19. Study background: PBMCs, B-cell-depleted T cells, or T cells provided the cDNA or gDNA that made up the material.

Method: immunoSEQ multiplex PCR; TCRdb's copy keeps in-frame clones and lacks some. The sample lists about 310,000 clones, roughly 86% seen once, with almost 9.5% in the top ten. Participants' reported clinical history set cohort assignment. Before being deemed recovered, Cohort 3 donors had two negative PCRs, clearance, or symptom resolution. The sequenced sample consisted of PBMCs or T cells enriched from blood (not recorded which). This sequence was found in a woman in her thirties who had recovered from COVID-19.

The chain's CDR3 is CASSLTYYEAFF. CDR3 bases: TGTGCCAGCAGTTTAACCTATTATGAAGCTTTCTTT. This chain connects TRBV28 to TRBJ1-1; no clear D gene. The CDR3 totals 12 residues. The germline V and J ends were trimmed by 2 bases and 7 bases, with 8 bases remaining between them. The germline gives CDR1 MDHEN, CDR2 SYDVKM.